The source of this TCR beta chain is a study of T cells expressing NK-cell markers. Study summary: Cells sorted as CD3+CD56+NKG2C+, CD3+CD56+NKG2C- and CD3+CD56-NKG2C+ T cells supplied the TCR beta repertoires.

5'RACE template switching with UMIs generated TCR beta cDNA. After re-calling the 5' RACE reads, TCRdb lists one entry per CDR3 protein, DNA absent. The sample holds about 460,000 distinct CDR3 sequences. The CDR3 sequence is 13 residues long. Germline assignment: CDR1 MNHEY and CDR2 SMNVEV (reference sequence). Sequenced input: blood T cells: a sorted CD56 or NKG2C T cell subset, CD4+ or CD8+ T cells, or bulk PBMC T cells (not recorded which). The chain joins TRBV27 to TRBJ2-7; the TCRdb D gene call, TRBD1, has no DNA to confirm it. The sequence was obtained from a woman between 45 and 65 years old in good health. CDR3 loop: CAIPGPVPYEQYF.